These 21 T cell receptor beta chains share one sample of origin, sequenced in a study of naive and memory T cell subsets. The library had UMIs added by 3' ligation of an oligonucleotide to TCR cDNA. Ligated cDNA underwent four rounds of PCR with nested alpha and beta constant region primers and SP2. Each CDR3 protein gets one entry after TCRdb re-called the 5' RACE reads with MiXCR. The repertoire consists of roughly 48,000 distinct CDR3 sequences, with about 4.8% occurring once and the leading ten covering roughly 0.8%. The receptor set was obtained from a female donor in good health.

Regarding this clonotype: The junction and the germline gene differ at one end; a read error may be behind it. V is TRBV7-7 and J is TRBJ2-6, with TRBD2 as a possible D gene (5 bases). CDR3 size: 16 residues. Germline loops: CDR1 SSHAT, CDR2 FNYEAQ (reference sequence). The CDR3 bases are TGTGCTAGCAGCAGGACCCTCGGGGCTGGGGCCAACGTCCTGACTTTC. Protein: CASSRTLGAGANVLTF.

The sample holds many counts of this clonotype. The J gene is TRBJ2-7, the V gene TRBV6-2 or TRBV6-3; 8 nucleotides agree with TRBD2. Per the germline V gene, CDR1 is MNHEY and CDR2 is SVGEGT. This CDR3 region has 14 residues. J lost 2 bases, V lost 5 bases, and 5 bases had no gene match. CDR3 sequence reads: CASSRLAPAYEQYF. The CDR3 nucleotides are TGTGCCAGCAGTAGACTAGCGCCAGCCTACGAGCAGTACTTC.

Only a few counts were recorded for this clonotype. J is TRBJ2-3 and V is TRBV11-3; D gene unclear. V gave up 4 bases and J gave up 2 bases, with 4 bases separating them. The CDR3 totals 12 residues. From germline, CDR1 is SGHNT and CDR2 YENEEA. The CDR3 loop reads CASSYYTDTQYF. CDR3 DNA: TGTGCCAGCAGCTATTACACAGATACGCAGTATTTT.

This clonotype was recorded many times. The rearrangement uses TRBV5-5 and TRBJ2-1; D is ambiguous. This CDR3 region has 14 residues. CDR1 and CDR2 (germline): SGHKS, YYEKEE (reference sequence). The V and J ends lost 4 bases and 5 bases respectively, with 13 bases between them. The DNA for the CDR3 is TGTGCCAGCAGCCCAGCGTCCCGAAACAATGAGCAGTTCTTC. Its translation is CASSPASRNNEQFF.

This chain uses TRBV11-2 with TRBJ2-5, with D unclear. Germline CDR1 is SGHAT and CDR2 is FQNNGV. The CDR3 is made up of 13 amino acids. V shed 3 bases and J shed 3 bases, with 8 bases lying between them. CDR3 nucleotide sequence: TGTGCCAGCAGCTTGGCCCAGAAAGAGACCCAGTACTTC. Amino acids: CASSLAQKETQYF. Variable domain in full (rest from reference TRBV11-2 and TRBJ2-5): EAGVAQSPRYKIIEKRQSVAFWCNPISGHATLYWYQQILGQGPKLLIQFQNNGVVDDSQLPKDRFSAERLKGVDSTLKIQPAKLEDSAVYLCASSLAQKETQYFGPGTRLLVL.

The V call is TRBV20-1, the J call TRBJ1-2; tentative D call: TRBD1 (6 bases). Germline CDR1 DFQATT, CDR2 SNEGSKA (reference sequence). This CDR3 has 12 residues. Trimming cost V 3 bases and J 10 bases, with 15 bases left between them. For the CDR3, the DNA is TGCAGTGCTAGCACAGGGAGTTTGGTCTACACCTTC. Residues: CSASTGSLVYTF.

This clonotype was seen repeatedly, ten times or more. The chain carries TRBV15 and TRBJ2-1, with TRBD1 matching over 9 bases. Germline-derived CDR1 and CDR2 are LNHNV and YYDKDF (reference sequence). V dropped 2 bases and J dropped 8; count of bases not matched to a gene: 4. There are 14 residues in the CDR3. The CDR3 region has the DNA TGTGCCACCAGCAGAAACAGGGGGCCCTATGAGCAGTTCTTC. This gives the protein CATSRNRGPYEQFF.

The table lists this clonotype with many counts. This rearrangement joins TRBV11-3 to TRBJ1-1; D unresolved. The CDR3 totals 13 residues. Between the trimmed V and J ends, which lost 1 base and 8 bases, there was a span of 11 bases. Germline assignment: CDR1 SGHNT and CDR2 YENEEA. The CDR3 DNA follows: TGTGCCAGCAGCTTAGCGGCGGGTGGGGAAGCTTTCTTT. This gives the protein CASSLAAGGEAFF.

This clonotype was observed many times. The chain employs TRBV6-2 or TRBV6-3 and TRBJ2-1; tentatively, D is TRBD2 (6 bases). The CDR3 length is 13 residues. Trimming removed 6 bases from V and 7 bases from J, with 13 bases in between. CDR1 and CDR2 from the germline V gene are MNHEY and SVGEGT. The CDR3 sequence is CASSRDLQNEQFF. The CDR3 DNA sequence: TGTGCCAGCAGCCGGGACTTACAAAATGAGCAGTTCTTC.

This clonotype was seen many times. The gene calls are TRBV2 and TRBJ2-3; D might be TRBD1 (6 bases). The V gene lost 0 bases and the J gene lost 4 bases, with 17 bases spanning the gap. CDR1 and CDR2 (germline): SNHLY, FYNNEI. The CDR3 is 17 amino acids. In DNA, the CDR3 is TGTGCCAGCAGTGAAGCGGGGAGTCACAGGGTTGCAGATACGCAGTATTTT. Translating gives CASSEAGSHRVADTQYF.

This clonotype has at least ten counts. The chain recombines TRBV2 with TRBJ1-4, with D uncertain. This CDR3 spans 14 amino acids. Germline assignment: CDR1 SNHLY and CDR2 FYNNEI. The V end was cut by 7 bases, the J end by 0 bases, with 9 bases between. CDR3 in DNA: TGTGCCAGCACGCGACACGCAACTAATGAAAAACTGTTTTTT. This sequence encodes CASTRHATNEKLFF.

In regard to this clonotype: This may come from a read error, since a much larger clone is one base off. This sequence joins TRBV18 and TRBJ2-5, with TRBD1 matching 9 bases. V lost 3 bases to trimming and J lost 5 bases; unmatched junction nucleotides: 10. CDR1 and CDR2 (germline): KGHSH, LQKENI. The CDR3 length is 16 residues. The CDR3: CASSPRGQGLCETQYF. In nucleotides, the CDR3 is TGTGCCAGCTCACCCCGTGGACAGGGGCTGTGTGAGACCCAGTACTTC.

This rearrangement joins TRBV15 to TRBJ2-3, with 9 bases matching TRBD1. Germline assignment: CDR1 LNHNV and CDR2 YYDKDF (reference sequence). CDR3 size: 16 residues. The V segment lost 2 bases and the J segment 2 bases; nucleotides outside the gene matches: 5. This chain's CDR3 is CATSRRDRALTDTQYF. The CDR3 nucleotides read TGTGCCACCAGCAGAAGGGACAGGGCCCTCACAGATACGCAGTATTTT. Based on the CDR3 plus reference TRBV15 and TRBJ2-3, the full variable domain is DAMVIQNPRYQVTQFGKPVTLSCSQTLNHNVMYWYQQKSSQAPKLLFHYYDKDFNNEADTPDNFQSRRPNTSFCFLDIRSPGLGDTAMYLCATSRRDRALTDTQYFGPGTRLTVL.

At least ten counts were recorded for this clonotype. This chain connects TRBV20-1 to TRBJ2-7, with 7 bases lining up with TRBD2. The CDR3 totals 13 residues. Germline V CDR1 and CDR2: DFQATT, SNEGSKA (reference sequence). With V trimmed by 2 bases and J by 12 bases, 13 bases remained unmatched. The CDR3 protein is CSARRREIRVLYF. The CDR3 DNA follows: TGCAGTGCTAGAAGGCGGGAGATACGGGTTCTGTACTTC.

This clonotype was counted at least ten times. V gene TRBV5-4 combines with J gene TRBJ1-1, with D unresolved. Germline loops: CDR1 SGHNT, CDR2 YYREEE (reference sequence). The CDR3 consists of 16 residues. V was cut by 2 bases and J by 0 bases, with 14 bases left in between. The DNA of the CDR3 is TGTGCCAGCAGCTTCAGTGGGGTCTCGGTGAACACTGAAGCTTTCTTT. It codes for CASSFSGVSVNTEAFF. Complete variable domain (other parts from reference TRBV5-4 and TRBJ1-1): ETGVTQSPTHLIKTRGQQVTLRCSSQSGHNTVSWYQQALGQGPQFIFQYYREEENGRGNFPPRFSGLQFPNYSSELNVNALELDDSALYLCASSFSGVSVNTEAFFGQGTRLTVV.

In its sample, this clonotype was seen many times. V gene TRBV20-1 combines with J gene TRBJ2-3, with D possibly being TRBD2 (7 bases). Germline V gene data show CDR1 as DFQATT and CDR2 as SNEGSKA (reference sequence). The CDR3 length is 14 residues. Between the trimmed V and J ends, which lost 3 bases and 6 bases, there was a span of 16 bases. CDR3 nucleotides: TGCAGTGCTAGGGGGGCGGGAGAAGGCGATACGCAGTATTTT. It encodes CSARGAGEGDTQYF.

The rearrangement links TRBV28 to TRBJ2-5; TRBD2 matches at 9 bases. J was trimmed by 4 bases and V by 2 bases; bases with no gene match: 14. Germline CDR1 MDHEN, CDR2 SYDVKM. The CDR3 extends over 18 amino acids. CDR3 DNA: TGTGCCAGCAGTTTAGGGAATCGCGGGGGGGAAACTCGAGAGACCCAGTACTTC. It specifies CASSLGNRGGETRETQYF.

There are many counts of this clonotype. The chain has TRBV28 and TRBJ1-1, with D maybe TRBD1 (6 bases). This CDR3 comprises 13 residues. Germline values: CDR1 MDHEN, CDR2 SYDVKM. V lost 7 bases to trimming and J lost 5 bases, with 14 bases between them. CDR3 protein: CASTQTGSTEAFF. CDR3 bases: TGTGCCAGCACTCAAACAGGGTCTACTGAAGCTTTCTTT.

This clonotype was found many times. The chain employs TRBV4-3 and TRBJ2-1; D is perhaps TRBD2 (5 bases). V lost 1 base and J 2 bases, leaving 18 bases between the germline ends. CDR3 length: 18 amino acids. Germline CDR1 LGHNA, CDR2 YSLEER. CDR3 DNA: TGCGCCAGCAGCCAAGTGCCGGGGTCGGGCCCTGCCTACAATGAGCAGTTCTTC. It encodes CASSQVPGSGPAYNEQFF.

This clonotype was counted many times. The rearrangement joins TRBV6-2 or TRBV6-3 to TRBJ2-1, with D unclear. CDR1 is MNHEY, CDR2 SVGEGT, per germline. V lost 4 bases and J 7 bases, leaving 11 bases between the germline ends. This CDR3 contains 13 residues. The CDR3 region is CASSSSYSNEQFF. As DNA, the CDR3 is TGTGCCAGCAGTTCCTCGTATTCGAATGAGCAGTTCTTC.

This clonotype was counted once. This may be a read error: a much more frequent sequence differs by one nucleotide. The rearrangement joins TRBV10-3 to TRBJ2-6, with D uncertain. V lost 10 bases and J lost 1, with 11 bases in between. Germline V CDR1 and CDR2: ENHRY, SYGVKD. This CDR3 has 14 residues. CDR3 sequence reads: CASLGPSGANVLTF. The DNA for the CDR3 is TGTGCCAGCCTGGGTCCGTCTGGGGCCAACGTCCTGACTTTC.